A few counts support the clone carrying this T cell receptor beta chain. The antigen is unknown. Coculture of mixed lymphocyte reaction cells was performed at 37°C for less than 7 days. This sample stems from a study of siplizumab effects on memory and regulatory T cells. Overall study results and limits: With siplizumab, mappable alloreactive CD4+ clones averaged 68.8% Treg-derived, versus about 29% in controls. It seemed that naive T cells were more diverse than memory cells and were major contributors to the alloresponse.

TCRdb's copy holds only in-frame clones and misses some; the assay was immunoSEQ multiplex PCR. The sample lists about 3,400 clones, about 60% seen once, with under 50% in the top ten. Germline values: CDR1 SGDLS, CDR2 YYNGEE. The CDR3 spans 17 residues. Trimming at V came to 0 bases and at J to 1 base, leaving 5 bases not matched to a gene. This sequence was found in a human donor in good health; the cells came from an allogeneic mixed lymphocyte reaction. Some clones in this sample may be carry-over from other donors' samples. This rearrangement joins TRBV9 to TRBJ2-5; 11 bases line up with TRBD2. Material for sequencing was CFSE-low (dividing) CD8+ T cells sorted from an allogeneic mixed lymphocyte reaction. The CDR3: CASSVEGTSGSQETQYF. The CDR3 region has the DNA TGTGCCAGCAGCGTAGAGGGGACTAGCGGCTCCCAAGAGACCCAGTACTTC. The full variable domain, in which reference TRBV9 and TRBJ2-5 provide the parts outside the CDR3, is DSGVTQTPKHLITATGQRVTLRCSPRSGDLSVYWYQQSLDQGLQFLIQYYNGEERAKGNILERFSAQQFPDLHSELNLSSLELGDSALYFCASSVEGTSGSQETQYFGPGTRLLVL.